One sample yielded the 30 T cell receptor beta chains listed below, sequenced in a study of T cell responses to AZD1222 COVID-19 vaccine. Sequenced by immunoSEQ multiplex PCR; TCRdb stores in-frame clones only, minus some. The table includes 60,000 to 95,000 clones, roughly 87% detected once. Sequenced here: peripheral blood, sampled 28 days after the second AZD1222 dose. These receptors were collected from an adult who received the AZD1222 COVID-19 vaccine.

The genes are TRBV4-2 and TRBJ2-3; D is unresolved. The CDR3 sequence is 13 residues long. Deletions cut 0 bases from V and 6 bases from J, with 7 bases between. The germline CDR1 and CDR2 sequences are LGHNA and YNFKEQ. In DNA, the CDR3 is TGTGCCAGCAGCCAAGAAGGTGCCGATACGCAGTATTTT. Amino acid sequence: CASSQEGADTQYF.

Written as DNA, the CDR3 is TGTGCCAGCAGTTTATCACAGGGGTTTGAAAAACTGTTTTTT. Amino acid sequence: CASSLSQGFEKLFF. The gene calls are TRBV27 and TRBJ1-4; 7 bases agree with TRBD1. The CDR3 sequence is 14 residues long. The germline V gene encodes CDR1 MNHEY and CDR2 SMNVEV (reference sequence). The trim removed 0 bases at V and 7 bases at J, leaving 2 bases unmatched. Together with reference TRBV27 and TRBJ1-4, the CDR3 gives the full variable domain: EAQVTQNPRYLITVTGKKLTVTCSQNMNHEYMSWYRQDPGLGLRQIYYSMNVEVTDKGDVPEGYKVSRKEKRNFPLILESPSPNQTSLYFCASSLSQGFEKLFFGSGTQLSVL.

The chain has TRBV7-2 and TRBJ2-7; D is ambiguous. The CDR3 is made up of 11 amino acids. Trimming shortened V by 5 bases and J by 3 bases, and 5 bases separated the two germline ends. Germline loops: CDR1 SGHTA, CDR2 FQGNSA. The CDR3 here is CASSAHYEQYF. The CDR3 bases are TGTGCCAGCAGCGCCCACTACGAGCAGTACTTC.

The gene calls are TRBV9 and TRBJ1-2, with D unresolved. From germline, CDR1 is SGDLS and CDR2 YYNGEE. This CDR3 contains 14 residues. Deletions cut 3 bases from V and 5 bases from J, with 14 bases between. The CDR3 is CASSADKDGYGYTF. CDR3 bases: TGTGCCAGCAGCGCAGACAAGGACGGTTATGGCTACACCTTC.

The rearrangement links TRBV2 to TRBJ1-1; 7 bases match TRBD1. V lost 6 bases and J lost 1; bases outside the gene matches: 8. Germline values: CDR1 SNHLY, CDR2 FYNNEI. The CDR3 has 15 residues. CDR3 amino acids: CASRTGTAPNTEAFF. CDR3 in DNA: TGTGCCAGCAGGACCGGGACAGCGCCGAACACTGAAGCTTTCTTT.

V is TRBV5-6 and J is TRBJ1-3, with D possibly being TRBD1 (5 bases). Germline values: CDR1 SGHDT, CDR2 YYEEEE. V was trimmed by 0 bases and J by 4 bases, leaving 11 bases between them. This CDR3 has 15 amino acids. CDR3 DNA sequence: TGTGCCAGCAGCTTGGTATCAGGGTTGGGAAACACCATATATTTT. Its protein is CASSLVSGLGNTIYF.

This clone was detected once. The V gene is TRBV7-2, the J gene TRBJ1-6; D unclear. The germline V and J ends were trimmed by 3 bases and 5 bases, with 11 bases remaining between them. Germline lookup yields CDR1 SGHTA and CDR2 FQGNSA. The CDR3 totals 15 residues. DNA of the CDR3: TGTGCCAGCAGCTTCGGCAGCACGAATAATTCACCCCTCCACTTT. Translating gives CASSFGSTNNSPLHF.

The V gene is TRBV27, the J gene TRBJ1-5, with 9 bases fitting TRBD1. Looked up from germline, CDR1 is MNHEY and CDR2 is SMNVEV (reference sequence). J lost 4 bases, V lost 6 bases, and 7 bases had no gene match. CDR3 length: 15 residues. DNA for the CDR3: TGTGCCAGCAGCGAAGGGACAGGGTTTAATCAGCCCCAGCATTTT. Translated, it gives CASSEGTGFNQPQHF.

The chain couples TRBV30 to TRBJ1-2; D gene unclear. CDR3 length equals 13 residues. CDR1 and CDR2 (germline): GTSNPN, SVGIG (reference sequence). V lost 1 base and J lost 1, with 7 bases in between. CDR3 in amino acids: CAWSGNRNYGYTF. As DNA, the CDR3 is TGTGCCTGGAGTGGCAATCGTAACTATGGCTACACCTTC.

This clone was detected once. V is TRBV25-1 and J is TRBJ1-6, with 9 bases identical to TRBD1. V shed 4 bases, J shed 9 bases, and the junction held 13 bases outside the gene matches. The CDR3 totals 17 residues. Looked up from germline, CDR1 is MGHDK and CDR2 is SYGVNS. The CDR3, as DNA: TGTGCCAGCAGTGCGCGTTTCTCCGGGACAGGGAGTTCACCCCTCCACTTT. This gives the protein CASSARFSGTGSSPLHF.

The chain uses TRBV18 and TRBJ1-2; 8 bases are shared with TRBD1. Germline values: CDR1 KGHSH, CDR2 LQKENI. The CDR3 covers 16 residues. J gave up 2 bases and V 2 bases, and 7 bases lay outside the gene matches. The CDR3 bases are TGTGCCAGCTCACCAGATCGCACAGGGGGGAACTATGGCTACACCTTC. Translation: CASSPDRTGGNYGYTF. Full variable domain (rest looked up from reference TRBV18 and TRBJ1-2): NAGVMQNPRHLVRRRGQEARLRCSPMKGHSHVYWYRQLPEEGLKFMVYLQKENIIDESGMPKERFSAEFPKEGPSILRIQQVVRGDSAAYFCASSPDRTGGNYGYTFGSGTRLTVV.

V is TRBV5-5 and J is TRBJ2-7; no reliable D call. V was trimmed by 4 bases and J by 5 bases, leaving 13 bases between them. The CDR3 extends over 13 amino acids. Germline V gene sequence: CDR1 SGHKS, CDR2 YYEKEE (reference sequence). The DNA for the CDR3 is TGTGCCAGCAGCCAGACGGCCAGCGACGAGCAGTACTTC. Its protein product is CASSQTASDEQYF.

The rearrangement uses TRBV13 and TRBJ2-1; TRBD1 aligns across 12 bases. Germline lookup yields CDR1 PRHDT and CDR2 FYEKMQ (reference sequence). This CDR3 is built from 16 residues. Germline trimming cut 4 bases from V and 7 bases from J; bases unmatched to any gene: 8. The CDR3 nucleotides are TGTGCCAGCAGCTGGGGGACAGGGGGCTGGAATAATGAGCAGTTCTTC. It encodes CASSWGTGGWNNEQFF.

J is TRBJ1-2 and V is TRBV5-1; 8 bases line up with TRBD1. Germline-derived CDR1 and CDR2 are SGHRS and YFSETQ. CDR3 length: 14 residues. V lost 4 bases, J lost 4 bases, and 6 bases stayed unmatched. In DNA form, the CDR3 reads TGCGCCAGCAGCCCCGGACAGGGCGGCTATGGCTACACCTTC. Its protein product is CASSPGQGGYGYTF.

The chain is built from TRBV28 and TRBJ1-6; maybe TRBD1 (6 bases). CDR3 length: 15 residues. Germline V gene sequence: CDR1 MDHEN, CDR2 SYDVKM. Trimming took 10 bases from V and 0 from J, leaving 13 bases between them. CDR3 amino acids: CATRTGSSYNSPLHF. CDR3 coding DNA: TGTGCCACCCGAACAGGGAGCTCCTATAATTCACCCCTCCACTTT.

The sample holds one count of this clone. The chain couples TRBV6-6 to TRBJ1-6; a weak D match, TRBD1 (5 bases). Trimming took 6 bases from V and 9 from J, leaving 12 bases between them. The CDR3 sequence is 13 residues long. Germline V CDR1 and CDR2: MNHNY, SVGAGI (reference sequence). This CDR3 is CASRGLLASPLHF. The CDR3 nucleotides read TGTGCCAGCAGGGGACTGTTGGCTTCACCCCTCCACTTT.

The chain recombines TRBV2 with TRBJ1-2, with D tentatively TRBD1 (6 bases). Germline CDR1 and CDR2: SNHLY and FYNNEI. V was shortened by 2 bases and J by 7 bases, with 11 bases between the two germline ends. The CDR3 is 13 residues long. DNA for the CDR3: TGTGCCAGCAGTGAACGGGGGGCGCTTGGCTACACCTTC. Translating gives CASSERGALGYTF.

The chain joins TRBV18 to TRBJ2-7; possible D gene TRBD1, 5 bases. The germline gives CDR1 KGHSH, CDR2 LQKENI. This CDR3 has 14 amino acids. Between the trimmed V and J ends, which lost 3 bases and 2 bases, there was a span of 11 bases. CDR3 DNA: TGTGCCAGCTCACCGTCGGACACTACCTACGAGCAGTACTTC. The encoded protein is CASSPSDTTYEQYF.

J is TRBJ1-4 and V is TRBV12-5; D ambiguous. The CDR3 has 11 residues. V lost 1 base and J 10 bases, leaving 4 bases between the germline ends. Germline V CDR1 and CDR2: LGHNT, FRNRAP. Here the CDR3 DNA reads TGTGCTAGTGGTTTGGGGGGAAAACTGTTTTTT. Protein sequence: CASGLGGKLFF.

This clone has just a few counts. The rearrangement links TRBV5-5 to TRBJ2-5; D gene uncertain. This CDR3 has 14 amino acids. Trimming left V 0 bases short and J 5 bases short, with 11 bases between. Germline V CDR1 and CDR2: SGHKS, YYEKEE (reference sequence). CDR3 in DNA: TGTGCCAGCAGCTTGGGCCCGGTCGGGGAGACCCAGTACTTC. Protein sequence: CASSLGPVGETQYF.

The chain recombines TRBV5-6 with TRBJ2-3; 8 bases align to TRBD1. The germline gives CDR1 SGHDT, CDR2 YYEEEE. The CDR3 runs to 14 residues. Trimming cost V 3 bases and J 0 bases; bases outside gene matches: 0. The DNA of the CDR3 is TGTGCCAGCAGCTGGGACAGGAGCACAGATACGCAGTATTTT. It yields the protein CASSWDRSTDTQYF.

The gene calls are TRBV3-1 (or the pseudogene TRBV3-2) and TRBJ1-2, with 9 bases aligning to TRBD1. This CDR3 spans 14 amino acids. The germline V gene has CDR1 LGHDT and CDR2 YNNKEL (reference sequence). Trimming at V came to 1 base and at J to 8 bases, leaving 5 bases not matched to a gene. The chain's CDR3 is CASSQVTGGLGYTF. As DNA, the CDR3 is TGTGCCAGCAGCCAAGTTACAGGGGGCTTGGGCTACACCTTC.

The chain combines TRBV4-3 with TRBJ2-1; 9 bases map to TRBD1. This CDR3 has 12 amino acids. V lost 4 bases to trimming and J lost 13 bases; unmatched junction nucleotides: 5. CDR1 and CDR2 (germline): LGHNA, YSLEER. CDR3 sequence: CASSPDRGDQFF. For the CDR3, the DNA is TGCGCCAGCAGCCCGGACAGGGGAGATCAGTTCTTC.

This clone was counted once. The chain is built from TRBV7-2 and TRBJ1-5; 8 nucleotides agree with TRBD1. The J segment lost 6 bases and the V segment lost 5 bases, leaving 12 bases of the junction unmatched. This CDR3 comprises 16 residues. Germline V gene sequence: CDR1 SGHTA, CDR2 FQGNSA. Written as DNA, the CDR3 is TGTGCCAGCAGCAGAGACGCAGGGGGCGGTGGTCAGCCCCAGCATTTT. Translation: CASSRDAGGGGQPQHF. Full variable domain (outside the CDR3, taken from reference TRBV7-2 and TRBJ1-5): GAGVSQSPSNKVTEKGKDVELRCDPISGHTALYWYRQSLGQGLEFLIYFQGNSAPDKSGLPSDRFSAERTGGSVSTLTIQRTQQEDSAVYLCASSRDAGGGGQPQHFGDGTRLSIL.

The chain joins TRBV5-1 to TRBJ2-2; no clear D gene. Germline V gene sequence: CDR1 SGHRS, CDR2 YFSETQ. CDR3 length equals 16 residues. V lost 3 bases, J lost 2 bases, and 14 bases lay in between. CDR3: CASSWGGQTNTGELFF. Here the CDR3 DNA reads TGCGCCAGCAGCTGGGGTGGTCAGACCAACACCGGGGAGCTGTTTTTT.

The genes are TRBV5-1 and TRBJ2-7, with D possibly being TRBD1 (5 bases). Germline CDR1 reads SGHRS; CDR2 reads YFSETQ. V was clipped by 2 bases and J by 7 bases, with 19 bases between them. The CDR3 is 15 residues long. The CDR3 loop is CASSFRQGSSREQYF. In nucleotides, the CDR3 is TGCGCCAGCAGCTTCAGGCAGGGATCGTCGAGGGAGCAGTACTTC.

The chain employs TRBV14 and TRBJ2-3; unclear D gene. The CDR3 has 13 residues. CDR1 and CDR2 (germline): SGHDN, FVKESK. Trimming removed 2 bases from V and 7 bases from J, with 10 bases in between. The CDR3, as DNA: TGTGCCAGCAGCCAAACTCGCGCTAATACGCAGTATTTT. Its protein is CASSQTRANTQYF.

J is TRBJ1-6 and V is TRBV11-2; unclear D gene. The V end lost 2 bases, the J end lost 3 bases, and 5 bases lay between the germline ends. CDR1 SGHAT and CDR2 FQNNGV come from the germline V gene. This CDR3 contains 14 residues. The CDR3 DNA sequence: TGTGCCAGCAGCTTATTTAACTATAATTCACCCCTCCACTTT. Translated: CASSLFNYNSPLHF.

The chain links TRBV3-1 (or the pseudogene TRBV3-2) to TRBJ1-2, with a tentative D call TRBD1 (6 bases). Trimming took off 4 bases at V and 4 bases at J, with 22 bases between the two ends. This CDR3 comprises 17 residues. Per germline, CDR1 LGHDT and CDR2 YNNKEL (reference sequence). The CDR3 region has the DNA TGTGCCAGCAGCCGAGCTCGGCAGCAAAGGGGGACCTATGGCTACACCTTC. This sequence encodes CASSRARQQRGTYGYTF.

The rearrangement links TRBV6-5 to TRBJ2-2; a weak D match, TRBD2 (7 bases). The germline V gene has CDR1 MNHEY and CDR2 SVGAGI. V gave up 9 bases and J gave up 2 bases, with 13 bases separating them. CDR3 length: 14 amino acids. The CDR3 is CASGEGVNTGELFF. CDR3 nucleotide sequence: TGTGCCAGTGGGGAGGGGGTTAACACCGGGGAGCTGTTTTTT.